One sample yielded the 5 T cell receptor beta chains listed below, sequenced in a study of radiotherapy plus CTLA-4 blockade in lung cancer. The repertoire was sequenced with immunoSEQ multiplex PCR; TCRdb's copy has only in-frame clones and lacks some. The repertoire has over 100,000 clones, approximately 77% of them found once; the top ten carry about 3.3%. Sequenced material: peripheral blood, taken from a patient treated with radiotherapy plus ipilimumab. These receptors all stem from a human donor with non-small cell lung cancer that progressed on radiotherapy plus ipilimumab. Some clones in this sample may be carry-over from other donors' samples.

J is TRBJ2-2 and V is TRBV11-3, with D uncertain. The CDR3 covers 12 residues. Germline CDR1 reads SGHNT; CDR2 reads YENEEA. Trimming cost V 0 bases and J 17 bases, with 13 bases left between them. The CDR3 coding sequence is TGTGCCAGCAGCTTAGATTCCGGTCAGCCCTTTTTT. Protein: CASSLDSGQPFF.

This clone appeared a few times. The chain is built from TRBV28 and TRBJ1-4; D ambiguous. The V gene lost 5 bases and the J gene lost 4 bases, with 20 bases spanning the gap. The CDR3 has 17 amino acids. CDR1 MDHEN and CDR2 SYDVKM come from the germline V gene. DNA for the CDR3: TGTGCCAGCAGTCTGATTTATCTGAGTGGGGTTAATGAAAAACTGTTTTTT. This sequence encodes CASSLIYLSGVNEKLFF.

The rearrangement joins TRBV4-3 to TRBJ2-5, with 11 bases fitting TRBD2. CDR3 length: 15 residues. With V trimmed by 4 bases and J by 5 bases, 6 bases remained unmatched. Per the germline V gene, CDR1 is LGHNA and CDR2 is YSLEER. This CDR3 reads CASSRRLAGPETQYF. The CDR3 bases are TGCGCCAGCAGCCGACGACTAGCGGGGCCCGAGACCCAGTACTTC.

Of note for this clone: One end of the junction is discordant with germline, which a read error may explain. Other nucleotide sequences from this sample produce the same CDR3. The chain has TRBV6-5 and TRBJ2-7, with 7 bases aligning to TRBD2. The CDR3 loop spans 15 amino acids. Germline CDR1 MNHEY, CDR2 SVGAGI. The CDR3: CASSSSGTNPYEQYF. Here the CDR3 DNA reads TGTGCCAGCAGTTCCTCCGGGACTAATCCCTATGAGCAGTACTTC.

The chain recombines TRBV4-1 with TRBJ2-3, with no clear D. This CDR3 is built from 16 residues. The ends were cut back, 4 bases at V and 4 bases at J, with 18 bases in the middle. Germline CDR1 reads MGHRA; CDR2 reads YSYEKL. CDR3 sequence: CASSRNPLGEPDTQYF. The DNA for the CDR3 is TGCGCCAGCAGCCGAAATCCCTTAGGCGAACCAGATACGCAGTATTTT.